The rows below give T cell receptor beta chains drawn from one sample of a study of blood T cell repertoires in COVID-19. Assay used: immunoSEQ multiplex PCR; TCRdb lists only in-frame clones, some missing. The sample gives 100,000 to 150,000 clones, approximately 83% of which show up once; 6.6% is in the top ten. Sequenced sample: peripheral blood. Receptors were obtained from a man older than 75 with active or convalescent COVID-19. CDR3s include the opening cysteine and the closing phenylalanine or tryptophan. The D gene is left open where the match is weak.

J gene | D gene | CDR3 length | V gene | CDR3 DNA | CDR3 protein
TRBJ2-1 | NA | 18 | TRBV21-1 | TGTGCCAGCAGCAAACAGACTAGCGGAGCCCTCTCCTACAATGAGCAGTTCTTC | CASSKQTSGALSYNEQFF
TRBJ2-6 | NA | 16 | TRBV19 | TGTGCCAGTACGACAGGAATTACGCGCGGGGCCAACGTCCTGACTTTC | CASTTGITRGANVLTF
TRBJ2-6 | NA | 18 | TRBV24-1 | TGTGCCACCAGTGAAACCCCGGGAATCGTTATGGGGGCCAACGTCCTGACTTTC | CATSETPGIVMGANVLTF
TRBJ2-1 | TRBD2 | 16 | TRBV5-1 | TGCGCCAGCAGCTTGGGAGGGACTAGCGGGTACAATGAGCAGTTCTTC | CASSLGGTSGYNEQFF
TRBJ2-1 | TRBD2 | 18 | TRBV29-1 | TGCAGCGTTGCTTATGTAACTAGCGGGAGTATATGGGACAATGAGCAGTTCTTC | CSVAYVTSGSIWDNEQFF
TRBJ2-5 | NA | 15 | TRBV7-2 | TGTGCCAGCAGCTTAGGTTCGGGGTGGAAGGAGACCCAGTACTTC | CASSLGSGWKETQYF
TRBJ2-3 | TRBD2 | 16 | TRBV5-4 | TGTGCCAGCAGCTTGGAACGGGGGGTGAACACAGATACGCAGTATTTT | CASSLERGVNTDTQYF
TRBJ2-3 | NA | 16 | TRBV5-5 | TGTGCCAGCAGCTTGGGTATGAGGGGGAGCACAGATACGCAGTATTTT | CASSLGMRGSTDTQYF
TRBJ1-6 | TRBD1 | 16 | TRBV7-2 | TGTGCCAGCAGCCAGAATTCCGGGACAGCGAATTCACCCCTCCACTTT | CASSQNSGTANSPLHF
TRBJ2-4 | TRBD2 | 17 | TRBV2 | TGTGCCAGCAGTCCCACCGTGGGGACTAGCGGAATGAACATTCAGTACTTC | CASSPTVGTSGMNIQYF
TRBJ1-4 | NA | 11 | TRBV12-3/TRBV12-4 | TGTGCCAGCAGTGGGGGGGGGATGCTGTTTTTT | CASSGGGMLFF
TRBJ2-2 | TRBD2 | 15 | TRBV5-1 | TGCGCCAGCAGCAAGGGGACTAGCGGCACCGGGGAGCTGTTTTTT | CASSKGTSGTGELFF
TRBJ2-6 | NA | 14 | TRBV7-2 | TGTGCCAGCAGCTTATGGCCCGGGGCCAACGTCCTGACTTTC | CASSLWPGANVLTF
TRBJ1-2 | NA | 12 | TRBV12-3/TRBV12-4 | TGTGCCAGCAGCCGTGACAGCTATGGCTACACCTTC | CASSRDSYGYTF
TRBJ1-5 | NA | 18 | TRBV5-1 | TGCGCCAGCAGCTATATCTTAGGGGACATTTATAGCAATCAGCCCCAGCATTTT | CASSYILGDIYSNQPQHF
TRBJ2-7 | TRBD2 | 13 | TRBV7-9 | TGTGCCAGCAGGTCGGGAGGCACCTACGAGCAGTACTTC | CASRSGGTYEQYF
TRBJ2-5 | NA | 14 | TRBV25-1 | TGTGCCAGCAGTGAAAGACCTAGACGGGAGACCCAGTACTTC | CASSERPRRETQYF
TRBJ2-3 | NA | 13 | TRBV20-1 | TGCAGTGCTAGTCAGGGGAGCACAGATACGCAGTATTTT | CSASQGSTDTQYF
TRBJ2-6 | NA | 13 | TRBV19 | TGTGCCAGTGGACTCTCTGGGGCCAACGTCCTGACTTTC | CASGLSGANVLTF
TRBJ2-7 | TRBD1 | 14 | TRBV19 | TGTGCCAGTAAGCGCGACAGGGGTTCCTACGAGCAGTACTTC | CASKRDRGSYEQYF
TRBJ2-5 | TRBD2 | 14 | TRBV2 | TGTGCCAGCAGTGAAAGTAGCGGGGGGACTTCCCAGTACTTC | CASSESSGGTSQYF
TRBJ1-4 | TRBD1 | 17 | TRBV5-4 | TGTGCCAGCAGCATGGGGGGACAGGGGGGCCTAAATGAAAAACTGTTTTTT | CASSMGGQGGLNEKLFF